The clone carrying this T cell receptor (beta chain) has more than one count but fewer than ten. The repertoire was sequenced with immunoSEQ multiplex PCR; TCRdb's copy has only in-frame clones and lacks some. Found here are more than 65,000 clones, roughly 80% of them singletons; the top ten hold 16%. This specimen belongs to a study of blood T cell repertoires in COVID-19. The CDR3 consists of 15 residues. CDR1 and CDR2 (germline): LNHDA, SQIVND (reference sequence). Between the trimmed V and J ends, which lost 8 bases and 0 bases, there was a span of 14 bases. The sequenced sample was peripheral blood. The chain couples TRBV19 to TRBJ1-3; D possibly corresponds to TRBD1 (6 bases). The sequence was obtained from a man aged 55 to 70 with acute or convalescent COVID-19. The CDR3 spells CASAPDSVSGNTIYF. The CDR3 nucleotides are TGTGCCAGTGCCCCGGACAGCGTCTCTGGAAACACCATATATTTT.